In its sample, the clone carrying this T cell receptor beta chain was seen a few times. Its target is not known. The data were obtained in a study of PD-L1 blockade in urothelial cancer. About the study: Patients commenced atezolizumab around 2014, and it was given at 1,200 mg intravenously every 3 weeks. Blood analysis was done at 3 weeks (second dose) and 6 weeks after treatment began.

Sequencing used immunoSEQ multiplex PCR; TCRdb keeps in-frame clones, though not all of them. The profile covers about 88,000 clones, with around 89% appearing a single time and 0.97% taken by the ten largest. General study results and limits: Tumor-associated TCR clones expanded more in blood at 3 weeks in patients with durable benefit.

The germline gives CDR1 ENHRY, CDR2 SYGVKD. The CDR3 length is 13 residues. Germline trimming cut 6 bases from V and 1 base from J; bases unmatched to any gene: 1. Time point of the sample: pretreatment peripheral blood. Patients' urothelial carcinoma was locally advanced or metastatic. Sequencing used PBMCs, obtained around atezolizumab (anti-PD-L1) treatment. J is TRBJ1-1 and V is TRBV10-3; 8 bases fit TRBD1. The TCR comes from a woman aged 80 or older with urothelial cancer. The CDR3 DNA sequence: TGTGCCATCAGGGACAGGGCGAACACTGAAGCTTTCTTT. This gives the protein CAIRDRANTEAFF.